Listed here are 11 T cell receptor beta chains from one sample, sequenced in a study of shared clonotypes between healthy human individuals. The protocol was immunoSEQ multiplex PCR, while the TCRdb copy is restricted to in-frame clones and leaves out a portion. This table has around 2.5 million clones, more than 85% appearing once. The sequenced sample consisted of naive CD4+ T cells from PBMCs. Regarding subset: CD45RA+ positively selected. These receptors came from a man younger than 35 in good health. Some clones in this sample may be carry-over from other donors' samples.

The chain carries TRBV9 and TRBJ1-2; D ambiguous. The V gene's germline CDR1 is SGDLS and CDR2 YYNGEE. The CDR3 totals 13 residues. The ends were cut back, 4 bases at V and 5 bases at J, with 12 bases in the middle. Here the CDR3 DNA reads TGTGCCAGCAGCCCCGGGCAGACATATGGCTACACCTTC. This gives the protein CASSPGQTYGYTF.

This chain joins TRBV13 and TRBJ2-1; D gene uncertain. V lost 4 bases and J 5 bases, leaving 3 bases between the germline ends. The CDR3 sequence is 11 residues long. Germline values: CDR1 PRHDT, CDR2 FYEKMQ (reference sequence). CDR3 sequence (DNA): TGTGCCAGCAGCTGGAACAATGAGCAGTTCTTC. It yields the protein CASSWNNEQFF.

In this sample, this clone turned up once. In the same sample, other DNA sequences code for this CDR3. In DNA, the CDR3 is TGCGCCAGCAGCTTGCGGCAGCCTAATGAAAAACTGTTTTTT. Protein: CASSLRQPNEKLFF. The chain recombines TRBV5-1 with TRBJ1-4; no firm D call. Trimming pared 1 base from V and 3 bases from J, leaving 7 bases between. CDR1 and CDR2 (germline): SGHRS, YFSETQ. The CDR3 loop spans 14 amino acids.

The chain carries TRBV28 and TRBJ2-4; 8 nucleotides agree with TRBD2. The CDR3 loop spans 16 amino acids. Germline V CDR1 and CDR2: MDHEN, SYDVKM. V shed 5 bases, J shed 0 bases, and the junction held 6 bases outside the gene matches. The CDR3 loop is CASSALLAVAKNIQYF. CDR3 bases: TGTGCCAGCAGTGCATTACTAGCGGTAGCCAAAAACATTCAGTACTTC.

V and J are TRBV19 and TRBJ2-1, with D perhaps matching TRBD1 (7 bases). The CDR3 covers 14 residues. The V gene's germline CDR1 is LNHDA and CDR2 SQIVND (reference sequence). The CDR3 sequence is CASRGAVGYNEQFF. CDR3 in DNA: TGTGCTAGCAGGGGGGCTGTCGGGTACAATGAGCAGTTCTTC.

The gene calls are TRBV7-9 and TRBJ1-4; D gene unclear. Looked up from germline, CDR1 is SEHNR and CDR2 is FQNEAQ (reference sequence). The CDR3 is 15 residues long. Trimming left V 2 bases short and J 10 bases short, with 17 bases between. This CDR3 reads CASSLSNNFAAKLFF. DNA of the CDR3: TGTGCCAGCAGCTTATCCAACAACTTCGCGGCAAAACTGTTTTTT.

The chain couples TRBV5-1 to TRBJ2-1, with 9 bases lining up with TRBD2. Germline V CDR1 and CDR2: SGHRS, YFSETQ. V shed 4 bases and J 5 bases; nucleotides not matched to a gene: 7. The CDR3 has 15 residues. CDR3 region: CASSVGTSSNNEQFF. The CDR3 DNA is TGCGCCAGCAGCGTAGGGACTAGCAGCAACAATGAGCAGTTCTTC.

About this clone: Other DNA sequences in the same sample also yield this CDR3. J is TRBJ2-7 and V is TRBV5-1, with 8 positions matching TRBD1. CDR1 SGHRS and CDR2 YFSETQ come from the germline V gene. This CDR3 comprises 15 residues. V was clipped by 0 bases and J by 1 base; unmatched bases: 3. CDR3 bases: TGCGCCAGCAGCTTGGTAACAGGGGGGTCCTACGAGCAGTACTTC. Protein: CASSLVTGGSYEQYF.

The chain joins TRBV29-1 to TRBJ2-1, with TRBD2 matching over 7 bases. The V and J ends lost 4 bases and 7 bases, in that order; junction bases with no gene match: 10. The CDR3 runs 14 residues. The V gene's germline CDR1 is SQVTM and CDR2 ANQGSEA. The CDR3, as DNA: TGCAGCGTTGGAGCGGGACTCCGTGAGAATGAGCAGTTCTTC. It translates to CSVGAGLRENEQFF.

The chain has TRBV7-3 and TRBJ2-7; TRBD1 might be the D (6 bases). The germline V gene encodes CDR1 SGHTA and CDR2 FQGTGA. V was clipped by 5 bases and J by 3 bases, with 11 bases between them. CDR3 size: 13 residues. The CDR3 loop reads CASSRDTFYEQYF. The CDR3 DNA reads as TGTGCCAGCAGCCGGGACACTTTCTACGAGCAGTACTTC.

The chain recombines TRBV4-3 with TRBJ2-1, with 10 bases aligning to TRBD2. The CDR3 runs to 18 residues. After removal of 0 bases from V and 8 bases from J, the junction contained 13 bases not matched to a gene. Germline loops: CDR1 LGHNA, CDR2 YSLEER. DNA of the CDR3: TGCGCCAGCAGCCAAGATCACTCCCCAGCGGGAGGGCGGGATGAGCAGTTCTTC. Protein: CASSQDHSPAGGRDEQFF.